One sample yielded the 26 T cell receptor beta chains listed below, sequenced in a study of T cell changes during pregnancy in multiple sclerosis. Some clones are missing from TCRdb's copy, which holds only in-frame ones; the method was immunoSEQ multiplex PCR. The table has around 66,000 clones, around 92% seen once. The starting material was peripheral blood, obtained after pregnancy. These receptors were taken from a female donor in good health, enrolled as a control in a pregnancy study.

The CDR3, as DNA: TGTGCCAGCAGCGCTGATCTAGCGGGGGCCCCCTACGAGCAGTACTTC. Amino acid sequence: CASSADLAGAPYEQYF. The genes are TRBV7-2 and TRBJ2-7; TRBD2 aligns across 10 bases. The CDR3 consists of 16 residues. Germline V gene sequence: CDR1 SGHTA, CDR2 FQGNSA. The J segment lost 2 bases and the V segment lost 5 bases, leaving 9 bases of the junction unmatched.

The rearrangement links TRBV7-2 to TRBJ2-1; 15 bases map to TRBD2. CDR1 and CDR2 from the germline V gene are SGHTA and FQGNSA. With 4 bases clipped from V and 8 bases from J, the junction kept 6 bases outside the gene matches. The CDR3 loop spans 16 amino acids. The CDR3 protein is CASSSGLAGGFYEQFF. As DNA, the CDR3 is TGTGCCAGCAGCTCGGGACTAGCGGGGGGATTTTATGAGCAGTTCTTC.

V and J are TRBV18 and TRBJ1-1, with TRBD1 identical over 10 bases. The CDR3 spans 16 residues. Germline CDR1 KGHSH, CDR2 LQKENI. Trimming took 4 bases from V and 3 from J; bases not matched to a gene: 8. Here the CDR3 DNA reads TGTGCCAGCTCACAGGGACAGGGGAGAGTAGACACTGAAGCTTTCTTT. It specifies CASSQGQGRVDTEAFF. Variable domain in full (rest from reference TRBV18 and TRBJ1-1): NAGVMQNPRHLVRRRGQEARLRCSPMKGHSHVYWYRQLPEEGLKFMVYLQKENIIDESGMPKERFSAEFPKEGPSILRIQQVVRGDSAAYFCASSQGQGRVDTEAFFGQGTRLTVV.

The CDR3, as DNA: TGCGCCAGCAGCCAAGTTACTAGCGGGGGGACCGGGGAGCTGTTTTTT. The encoded protein is CASSQVTSGGTGELFF. The chain employs TRBV4-3 and TRBJ2-2; 12 nucleotides align to TRBD2. Germline lookup yields CDR1 LGHNA and CDR2 YSLEER. The CDR3 contains 16 residues. Trimming took 1 base from V and 5 from J; bases not matched to a gene: 2.

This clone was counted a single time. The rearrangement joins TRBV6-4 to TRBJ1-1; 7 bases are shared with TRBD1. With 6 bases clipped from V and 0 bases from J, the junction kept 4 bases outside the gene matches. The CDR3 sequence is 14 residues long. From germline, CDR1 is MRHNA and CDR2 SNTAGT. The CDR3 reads CASSRDRMNTEAFF. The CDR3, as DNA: TGTGCCAGCAGCAGGGACAGAATGAACACTGAAGCTTTCTTT.

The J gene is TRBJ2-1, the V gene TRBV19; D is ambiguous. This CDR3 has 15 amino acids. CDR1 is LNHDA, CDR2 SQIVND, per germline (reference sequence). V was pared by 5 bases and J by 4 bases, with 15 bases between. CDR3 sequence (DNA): TGTGCCAGTAGTCTATCACGCGGCCAGTACAATGAGCAGTTCTTC. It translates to CASSLSRGQYNEQFF.

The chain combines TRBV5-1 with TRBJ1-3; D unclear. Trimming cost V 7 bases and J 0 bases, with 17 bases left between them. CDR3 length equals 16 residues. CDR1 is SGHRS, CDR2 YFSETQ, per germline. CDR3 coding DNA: TGCGCCAGCTCTCGCCGGTCTCAAAGCTCTGGAAACACCATATATTTT. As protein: CASSRRSQSSGNTIYF.

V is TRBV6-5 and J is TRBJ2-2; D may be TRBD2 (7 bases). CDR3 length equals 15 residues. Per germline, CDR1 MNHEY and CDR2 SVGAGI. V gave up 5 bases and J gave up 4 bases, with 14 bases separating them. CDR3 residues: CASSIQGRGTGELFF. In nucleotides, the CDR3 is TGTGCCAGCAGTATCCAGGGGAGGGGCACCGGGGAGCTGTTTTTT.

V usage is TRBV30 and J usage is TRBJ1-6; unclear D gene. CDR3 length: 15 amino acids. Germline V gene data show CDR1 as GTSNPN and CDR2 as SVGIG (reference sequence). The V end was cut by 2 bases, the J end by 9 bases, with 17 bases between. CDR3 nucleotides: TGTGCCTGGAGTCGATTGACATTTGAAGGTTCACCCCTCCACTTT. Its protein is CAWSRLTFEGSPLHF. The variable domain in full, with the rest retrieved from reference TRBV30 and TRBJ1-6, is SQTIHQWPATLVQPVGSPLSLECTVEGTSNPNLYWYRQAAGRGLQLLFYSVGIGQISSEVPQNLSASRPQDRQFILSSKKLLLSDSGFYLCAWSRLTFEGSPLHFGNGTRLTVT.

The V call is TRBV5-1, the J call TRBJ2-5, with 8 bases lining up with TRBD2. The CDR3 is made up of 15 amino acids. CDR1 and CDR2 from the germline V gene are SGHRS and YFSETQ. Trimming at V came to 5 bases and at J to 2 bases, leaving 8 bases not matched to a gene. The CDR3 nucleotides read TGCGCCAGCAGGATGGGCGGCGGGGGGCAAGAGACCCAGTACTTC. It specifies CASRMGGGGQETQYF.

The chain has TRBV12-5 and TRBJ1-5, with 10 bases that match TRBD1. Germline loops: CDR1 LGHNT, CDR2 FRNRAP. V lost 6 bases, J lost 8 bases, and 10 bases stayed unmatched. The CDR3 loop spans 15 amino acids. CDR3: CASGEDRGGLEPQHF. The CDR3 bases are TGTGCTAGTGGGGAGGACAGGGGGGGACTGGAGCCCCAGCATTTT.

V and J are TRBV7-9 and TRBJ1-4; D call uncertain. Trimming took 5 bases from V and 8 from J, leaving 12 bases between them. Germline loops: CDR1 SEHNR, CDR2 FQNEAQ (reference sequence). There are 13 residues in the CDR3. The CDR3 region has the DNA TGTGCCAGCAGCCCCCGGGTAGGAGAAAAACTGTTTTTT. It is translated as CASSPRVGEKLFF.

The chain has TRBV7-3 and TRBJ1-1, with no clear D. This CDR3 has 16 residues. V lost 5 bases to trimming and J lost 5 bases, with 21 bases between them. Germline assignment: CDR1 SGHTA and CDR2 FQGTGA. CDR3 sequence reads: CASSPRARGGRTEAFF. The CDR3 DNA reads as TGTGCCAGCAGCCCGAGGGCGCGGGGAGGTAGAACTGAAGCTTTCTTT.

DNA for the CDR3: TGTGCCAGCAGCCCCTTTGGCAGCGGGGCCTCCGATACGCAGTATTTT. It specifies CASSPFGSGASDTQYF. The chain combines TRBV9 with TRBJ2-3, with 7 bases lining up with TRBD2. The CDR3 covers 16 residues. V trimming: 4 bases; J trimming: 6 bases; junction bases outside the gene matches: 14. Germline V CDR1 and CDR2: SGDLS, YYNGEE. Filled out from reference TRBV9 and TRBJ2-3, the complete variable domain reads DSGVTQTPKHLITATGQRVTLRCSPRSGDLSVYWYQQSLDQGLQFLIQYYNGEERAKGNILERFSAQQFPDLHSELNLSSLELGDSALYFCASSPFGSGASDTQYFGPGTRLTVL.

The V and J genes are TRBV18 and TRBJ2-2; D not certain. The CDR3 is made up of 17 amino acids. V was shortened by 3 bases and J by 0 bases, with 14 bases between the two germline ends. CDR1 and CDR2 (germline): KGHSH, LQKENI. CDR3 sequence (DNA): TGTGCCAGCTCACCCACCGGCGGTTATCCGAACACCGGGGAGCTGTTTTTT. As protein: CASSPTGGYPNTGELFF.

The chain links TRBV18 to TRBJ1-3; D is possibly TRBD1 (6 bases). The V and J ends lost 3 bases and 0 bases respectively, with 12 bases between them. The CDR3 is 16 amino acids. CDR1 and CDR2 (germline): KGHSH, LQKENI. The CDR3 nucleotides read TGTGCCAGCTCACCTCGACAGGAGTCCTCTGGAAACACCATATATTTT. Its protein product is CASSPRQESSGNTIYF.

This CDR3 is CASSFAAGNTIYF. Written as DNA, the CDR3 is TGTGCCAGCAGCTTCGCGGCCGGAAACACCATATATTTT. The chain combines TRBV5-6 with TRBJ1-3, with no clear D. The CDR3 length is 13 residues. V lost 2 bases to trimming and J lost 4 bases, with 7 bases between them. Looked up from germline, CDR1 is SGHDT and CDR2 is YYEEEE.

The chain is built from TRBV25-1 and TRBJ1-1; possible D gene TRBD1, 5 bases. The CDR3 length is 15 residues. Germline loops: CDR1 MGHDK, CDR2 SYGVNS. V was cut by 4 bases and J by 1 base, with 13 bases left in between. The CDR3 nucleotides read TGTGCCAGCAGTGCCTCAGGACACCCGAACACTGAAGCTTTCTTT. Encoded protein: CASSASGHPNTEAFF.

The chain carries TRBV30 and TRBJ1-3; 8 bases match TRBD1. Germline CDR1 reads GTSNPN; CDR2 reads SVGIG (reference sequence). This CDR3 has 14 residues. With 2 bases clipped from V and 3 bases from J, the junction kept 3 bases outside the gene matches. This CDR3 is CAWSRDRRGNTIYF. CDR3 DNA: TGTGCCTGGAGTCGGGACAGGCGTGGAAACACCATATATTTT.

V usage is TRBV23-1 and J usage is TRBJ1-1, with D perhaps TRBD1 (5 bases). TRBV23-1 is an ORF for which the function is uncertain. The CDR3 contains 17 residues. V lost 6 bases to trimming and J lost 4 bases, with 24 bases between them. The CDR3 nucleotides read TGCGCCAGCAGGTGCGCCCCAGGGCCTGACTTGGGCACTGAAGCTTTCTTT. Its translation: CASRCAPGPDLGTEAFF.

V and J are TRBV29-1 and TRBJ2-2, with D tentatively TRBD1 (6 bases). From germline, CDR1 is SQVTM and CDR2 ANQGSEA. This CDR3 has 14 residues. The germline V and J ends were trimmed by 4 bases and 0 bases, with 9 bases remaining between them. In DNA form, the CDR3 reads TGCAGCGTTGGGGGGACACCGAACACCGGGGAGCTGTTTTTT. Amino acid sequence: CSVGGTPNTGELFF.

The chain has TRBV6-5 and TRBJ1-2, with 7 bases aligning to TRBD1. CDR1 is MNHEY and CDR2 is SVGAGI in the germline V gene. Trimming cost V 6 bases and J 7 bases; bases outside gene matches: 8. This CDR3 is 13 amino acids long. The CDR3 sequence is CASSHDRDSGYTF. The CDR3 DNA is TGTGCCAGCAGCCACGACAGGGATTCTGGCTACACCTTC.

CDR3 nucleotide sequence: TGCAGCGCAAGACCGGGCGGGGGCAGGACCTGGGACAATGAGCAGTTCTTC. It translates to CSARPGGGRTWDNEQFF. The chain recombines TRBV29-1 with TRBJ2-1; D may be TRBD2 (7 bases). Trimming stripped 7 bases from V and 5 bases from J, with 27 bases between. This CDR3 is built from 17 residues. The germline V gene encodes CDR1 SQVTM and CDR2 ANQGSEA.

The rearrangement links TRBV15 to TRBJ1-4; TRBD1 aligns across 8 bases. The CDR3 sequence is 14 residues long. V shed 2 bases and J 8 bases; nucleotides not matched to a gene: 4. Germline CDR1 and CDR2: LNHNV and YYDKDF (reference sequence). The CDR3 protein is CATSRRQGNEKLFF. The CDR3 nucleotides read TGTGCCACCAGCAGAAGACAGGGGAACGAAAAACTGTTTTTT. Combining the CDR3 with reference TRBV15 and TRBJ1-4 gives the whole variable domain DAMVIQNPRYQVTQFGKPVTLSCSQTLNHNVMYWYQQKSSQAPKLLFHYYDKDFNNEADTPDNFQSRRPNTSFCFLDIRSPGLGDTAMYLCATSRRQGNEKLFFGSGTQLSVL.

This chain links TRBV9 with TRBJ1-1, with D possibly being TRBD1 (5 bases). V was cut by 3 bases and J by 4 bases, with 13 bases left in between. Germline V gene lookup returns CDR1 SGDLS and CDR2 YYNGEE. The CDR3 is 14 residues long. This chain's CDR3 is CASSGAGRTTEAFF. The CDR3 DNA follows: TGTGCCAGCAGCGGTGCGGGACGGACCACTGAAGCTTTCTTT.

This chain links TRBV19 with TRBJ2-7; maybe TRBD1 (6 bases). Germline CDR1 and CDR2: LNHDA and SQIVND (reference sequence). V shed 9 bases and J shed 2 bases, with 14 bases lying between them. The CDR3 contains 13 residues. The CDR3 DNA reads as TGTGCCAGCTGTAGGACAGATACCTACGAGCAGTACTTC. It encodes CASCRTDTYEQYF.